The rows below give T cell receptor beta chains drawn from one sample of a study of blood T cell repertoires in COVID-19. Produced via immunoSEQ multiplex PCR; TCRdb's table is partial and in-frame only. The top ten clones hold 2% to 3% of a sample with about 160,000 clones, approximately 91% of them seen once. The sequenced sample was peripheral blood. The receptors were gathered from a man younger than 35 with acute or convalescent COVID-19. The CDR3 runs from the conserved cysteine through the conserved F or W. The order of the fields is CDR3 protein, V gene, clone size, J gene. Clone size is given for some rows only: seen once, a few or many times, or a class if the clone is expanded.

CDR3aa: CASSESLELYGYTF
v_gene: TRBV2
abundance: NA
j_gene: TRBJ1-2

CDR3aa: CASSRTPGPNEKLFF
v_gene: TRBV18
abundance: NA
j_gene: TRBJ1-4

CDR3aa: CASSEDRIYEQYF
v_gene: TRBV18
abundance: NA
j_gene: TRBJ2-7

CDR3aa: CATSIGRERTDTQYF
v_gene: TRBV15
abundance: NA
j_gene: TRBJ2-3

CDR3aa: CASSFRLAGARETQYF
v_gene: TRBV11-2
abundance: NA
j_gene: TRBJ2-5

CDR3aa: CASSYSRDRDSTEAFF
v_gene: TRBV6-6
abundance: NA
j_gene: TRBJ1-1

CDR3aa: CASSPDPAGSTDTQYF
v_gene: TRBV6-4
abundance: few
j_gene: TRBJ2-3

CDR3aa: CSAPQGYGYTF
v_gene: TRBV20-1
abundance: NA
j_gene: TRBJ1-2

CDR3aa: CASSLGGQRRDQPQHF
v_gene: TRBV7-9
abundance: NA
j_gene: TRBJ1-5

CDR3aa: CASSPEWGLHGYTF
v_gene: TRBV9
abundance: NA
j_gene: TRBJ1-2

CDR3aa: CASTRQGNNNSPLHF
v_gene: TRBV6-5
abundance: NA
j_gene: TRBJ1-6

CDR3aa: CAWDRTGGVDGYTF
v_gene: TRBV30
abundance: NA
j_gene: TRBJ1-2

CDR3aa: CASRSSLGQTTEAFF
v_gene: TRBV5-1
abundance: once
j_gene: TRBJ1-1

CDR3aa: CASSYLRQGYEQYF
v_gene: TRBV6-5
abundance: NA
j_gene: TRBJ2-7

CDR3aa: CASSPSRDRRLNTEAFF
v_gene: TRBV28
abundance: NA
j_gene: TRBJ1-1

CDR3aa: CASSESIVGQGGKTQYF
v_gene: TRBV10-1
abundance: NA
j_gene: TRBJ2-5